The clone carrying this T cell receptor (beta chain) was picked up many times. This entry is derived from a study of regulatory T cells in long-lasting Graves disease. Researchers made TCR beta libraries by using iRepertoire HTBI primers and running Arm-PCR on CDR3 regions. TCRdb called the multiplex PCR reads again in MiXCR, with one record for every CDR3 protein. Of more than 350,000 distinct CDR3 sequences in the sample, 14% to 15% were seen once. The V segment lost 8 bases and the J segment 3 bases; nucleotides outside the gene matches: 9. CDR1 and CDR2 from the germline V gene are SQVTM and ANQGSEA. This CDR3 region has 15 residues. The time point was: newly diagnosed GD, antithyroid drugs for less than 3 months. Researchers made the TCR library from RNA that was extracted from PBMCs. This sample also belongs to another study, concerning T cells in Graves' hyperthyroidism and ophthalmopathy. That source reports: Diagnosing involved the use of clinical symptoms, serum thyroxine and TRAb, thyroid ultrasound and orbital computed tomography. In blood, most of the thyroid clonotypes expanded above 0.001 were also present.

The clonotype comes from a woman in her twenties or thirties with Graves disease. This material consisted of peripheral blood mononuclear cells (PBMCs), taken at new diagnosis, from a patient treated with antithyroid drugs. The chain carries TRBV29-1 and TRBJ2-2, with TRBD1 matching 10 bases. This chain's CDR3 is CSHKIGTGDTGELFF. In DNA, the CDR3 is TGCAGCCACAAGATCGGGACAGGGGACACCGGGGAGCTGTTTTTT.